Reported below is one T cell receptor (beta chain). The second PCR ran 7 to 11 cycles with a sample-barcoded 5' primer and J-beta primers. Using its own MiXCR run on the 5' RACE reads, TCRdb lists one record per CDR3 protein. The sample contains about 1.8 million distinct CDR3 sequences, 49% of which appear only once. The sample belongs to a study of blood T cells in healthy people across ages. This CDR3 has 19 residues. CDR1 is MDHEN and CDR2 is SYDVKM in the germline V gene. V lost 1 base to trimming and J lost 0 bases, with 16 bases between them. Sequenced material: blood. V gene TRBV28 combines with J gene TRBJ1-6; a possible D gene is TRBD1 (5 bases). This clonotype originated in a woman aged 40 to 55 in good health. This CDR3 reads CASSLLEWGGYSYNSPLHF. CDR3 nucleotide sequence: TGTGCCAGCAGTTTATTAGAATGGGGGGGTTACTCCTATAATTCACCCCTCCACTTT.